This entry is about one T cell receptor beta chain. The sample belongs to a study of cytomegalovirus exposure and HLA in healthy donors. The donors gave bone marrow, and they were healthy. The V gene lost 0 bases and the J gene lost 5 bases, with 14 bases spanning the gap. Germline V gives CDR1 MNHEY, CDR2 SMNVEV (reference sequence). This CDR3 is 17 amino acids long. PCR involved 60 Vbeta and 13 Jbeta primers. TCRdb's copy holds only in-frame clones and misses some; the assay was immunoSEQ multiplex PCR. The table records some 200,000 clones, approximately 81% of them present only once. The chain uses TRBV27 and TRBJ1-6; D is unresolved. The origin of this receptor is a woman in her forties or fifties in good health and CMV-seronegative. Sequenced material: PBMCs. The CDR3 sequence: CASSLSRGARNNSPLHF. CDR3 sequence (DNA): TGTGCCAGCAGTTTATCCCGCGGAGCTAGGAATAATTCACCCCTCCACTTT.